The present TCR beta chain was sequenced within a study of T cells after yellow fever vaccination. The germline CDR1 and CDR2 sequences are LGHNA and YSLEER. The CDR3 runs 13 residues. V dropped 0 bases and J dropped 7 bases, with 10 bases sitting between them. This clonotype was seen more than once but under ten times. One entry per CDR3 protein results from TCRdb running MiXCR on the 5' RACE reads. The sample holds some 420,000 distinct CDR3 sequences, around a sixth seen once. Specimen: PBMCs, collected before the yellow fever booster vaccination. The V and J genes are TRBV4-3 and TRBJ2-7; D is ambiguous. This clonotype was sampled from a man aged 18 to 29 who received the YFV17D yellow fever vaccine. CDR3 DNA sequence: TGCGCCAGCAGCCAAGATCTATCGGGTGAGCAGTACGTC. It is translated as CASSQDLSGEQYV.